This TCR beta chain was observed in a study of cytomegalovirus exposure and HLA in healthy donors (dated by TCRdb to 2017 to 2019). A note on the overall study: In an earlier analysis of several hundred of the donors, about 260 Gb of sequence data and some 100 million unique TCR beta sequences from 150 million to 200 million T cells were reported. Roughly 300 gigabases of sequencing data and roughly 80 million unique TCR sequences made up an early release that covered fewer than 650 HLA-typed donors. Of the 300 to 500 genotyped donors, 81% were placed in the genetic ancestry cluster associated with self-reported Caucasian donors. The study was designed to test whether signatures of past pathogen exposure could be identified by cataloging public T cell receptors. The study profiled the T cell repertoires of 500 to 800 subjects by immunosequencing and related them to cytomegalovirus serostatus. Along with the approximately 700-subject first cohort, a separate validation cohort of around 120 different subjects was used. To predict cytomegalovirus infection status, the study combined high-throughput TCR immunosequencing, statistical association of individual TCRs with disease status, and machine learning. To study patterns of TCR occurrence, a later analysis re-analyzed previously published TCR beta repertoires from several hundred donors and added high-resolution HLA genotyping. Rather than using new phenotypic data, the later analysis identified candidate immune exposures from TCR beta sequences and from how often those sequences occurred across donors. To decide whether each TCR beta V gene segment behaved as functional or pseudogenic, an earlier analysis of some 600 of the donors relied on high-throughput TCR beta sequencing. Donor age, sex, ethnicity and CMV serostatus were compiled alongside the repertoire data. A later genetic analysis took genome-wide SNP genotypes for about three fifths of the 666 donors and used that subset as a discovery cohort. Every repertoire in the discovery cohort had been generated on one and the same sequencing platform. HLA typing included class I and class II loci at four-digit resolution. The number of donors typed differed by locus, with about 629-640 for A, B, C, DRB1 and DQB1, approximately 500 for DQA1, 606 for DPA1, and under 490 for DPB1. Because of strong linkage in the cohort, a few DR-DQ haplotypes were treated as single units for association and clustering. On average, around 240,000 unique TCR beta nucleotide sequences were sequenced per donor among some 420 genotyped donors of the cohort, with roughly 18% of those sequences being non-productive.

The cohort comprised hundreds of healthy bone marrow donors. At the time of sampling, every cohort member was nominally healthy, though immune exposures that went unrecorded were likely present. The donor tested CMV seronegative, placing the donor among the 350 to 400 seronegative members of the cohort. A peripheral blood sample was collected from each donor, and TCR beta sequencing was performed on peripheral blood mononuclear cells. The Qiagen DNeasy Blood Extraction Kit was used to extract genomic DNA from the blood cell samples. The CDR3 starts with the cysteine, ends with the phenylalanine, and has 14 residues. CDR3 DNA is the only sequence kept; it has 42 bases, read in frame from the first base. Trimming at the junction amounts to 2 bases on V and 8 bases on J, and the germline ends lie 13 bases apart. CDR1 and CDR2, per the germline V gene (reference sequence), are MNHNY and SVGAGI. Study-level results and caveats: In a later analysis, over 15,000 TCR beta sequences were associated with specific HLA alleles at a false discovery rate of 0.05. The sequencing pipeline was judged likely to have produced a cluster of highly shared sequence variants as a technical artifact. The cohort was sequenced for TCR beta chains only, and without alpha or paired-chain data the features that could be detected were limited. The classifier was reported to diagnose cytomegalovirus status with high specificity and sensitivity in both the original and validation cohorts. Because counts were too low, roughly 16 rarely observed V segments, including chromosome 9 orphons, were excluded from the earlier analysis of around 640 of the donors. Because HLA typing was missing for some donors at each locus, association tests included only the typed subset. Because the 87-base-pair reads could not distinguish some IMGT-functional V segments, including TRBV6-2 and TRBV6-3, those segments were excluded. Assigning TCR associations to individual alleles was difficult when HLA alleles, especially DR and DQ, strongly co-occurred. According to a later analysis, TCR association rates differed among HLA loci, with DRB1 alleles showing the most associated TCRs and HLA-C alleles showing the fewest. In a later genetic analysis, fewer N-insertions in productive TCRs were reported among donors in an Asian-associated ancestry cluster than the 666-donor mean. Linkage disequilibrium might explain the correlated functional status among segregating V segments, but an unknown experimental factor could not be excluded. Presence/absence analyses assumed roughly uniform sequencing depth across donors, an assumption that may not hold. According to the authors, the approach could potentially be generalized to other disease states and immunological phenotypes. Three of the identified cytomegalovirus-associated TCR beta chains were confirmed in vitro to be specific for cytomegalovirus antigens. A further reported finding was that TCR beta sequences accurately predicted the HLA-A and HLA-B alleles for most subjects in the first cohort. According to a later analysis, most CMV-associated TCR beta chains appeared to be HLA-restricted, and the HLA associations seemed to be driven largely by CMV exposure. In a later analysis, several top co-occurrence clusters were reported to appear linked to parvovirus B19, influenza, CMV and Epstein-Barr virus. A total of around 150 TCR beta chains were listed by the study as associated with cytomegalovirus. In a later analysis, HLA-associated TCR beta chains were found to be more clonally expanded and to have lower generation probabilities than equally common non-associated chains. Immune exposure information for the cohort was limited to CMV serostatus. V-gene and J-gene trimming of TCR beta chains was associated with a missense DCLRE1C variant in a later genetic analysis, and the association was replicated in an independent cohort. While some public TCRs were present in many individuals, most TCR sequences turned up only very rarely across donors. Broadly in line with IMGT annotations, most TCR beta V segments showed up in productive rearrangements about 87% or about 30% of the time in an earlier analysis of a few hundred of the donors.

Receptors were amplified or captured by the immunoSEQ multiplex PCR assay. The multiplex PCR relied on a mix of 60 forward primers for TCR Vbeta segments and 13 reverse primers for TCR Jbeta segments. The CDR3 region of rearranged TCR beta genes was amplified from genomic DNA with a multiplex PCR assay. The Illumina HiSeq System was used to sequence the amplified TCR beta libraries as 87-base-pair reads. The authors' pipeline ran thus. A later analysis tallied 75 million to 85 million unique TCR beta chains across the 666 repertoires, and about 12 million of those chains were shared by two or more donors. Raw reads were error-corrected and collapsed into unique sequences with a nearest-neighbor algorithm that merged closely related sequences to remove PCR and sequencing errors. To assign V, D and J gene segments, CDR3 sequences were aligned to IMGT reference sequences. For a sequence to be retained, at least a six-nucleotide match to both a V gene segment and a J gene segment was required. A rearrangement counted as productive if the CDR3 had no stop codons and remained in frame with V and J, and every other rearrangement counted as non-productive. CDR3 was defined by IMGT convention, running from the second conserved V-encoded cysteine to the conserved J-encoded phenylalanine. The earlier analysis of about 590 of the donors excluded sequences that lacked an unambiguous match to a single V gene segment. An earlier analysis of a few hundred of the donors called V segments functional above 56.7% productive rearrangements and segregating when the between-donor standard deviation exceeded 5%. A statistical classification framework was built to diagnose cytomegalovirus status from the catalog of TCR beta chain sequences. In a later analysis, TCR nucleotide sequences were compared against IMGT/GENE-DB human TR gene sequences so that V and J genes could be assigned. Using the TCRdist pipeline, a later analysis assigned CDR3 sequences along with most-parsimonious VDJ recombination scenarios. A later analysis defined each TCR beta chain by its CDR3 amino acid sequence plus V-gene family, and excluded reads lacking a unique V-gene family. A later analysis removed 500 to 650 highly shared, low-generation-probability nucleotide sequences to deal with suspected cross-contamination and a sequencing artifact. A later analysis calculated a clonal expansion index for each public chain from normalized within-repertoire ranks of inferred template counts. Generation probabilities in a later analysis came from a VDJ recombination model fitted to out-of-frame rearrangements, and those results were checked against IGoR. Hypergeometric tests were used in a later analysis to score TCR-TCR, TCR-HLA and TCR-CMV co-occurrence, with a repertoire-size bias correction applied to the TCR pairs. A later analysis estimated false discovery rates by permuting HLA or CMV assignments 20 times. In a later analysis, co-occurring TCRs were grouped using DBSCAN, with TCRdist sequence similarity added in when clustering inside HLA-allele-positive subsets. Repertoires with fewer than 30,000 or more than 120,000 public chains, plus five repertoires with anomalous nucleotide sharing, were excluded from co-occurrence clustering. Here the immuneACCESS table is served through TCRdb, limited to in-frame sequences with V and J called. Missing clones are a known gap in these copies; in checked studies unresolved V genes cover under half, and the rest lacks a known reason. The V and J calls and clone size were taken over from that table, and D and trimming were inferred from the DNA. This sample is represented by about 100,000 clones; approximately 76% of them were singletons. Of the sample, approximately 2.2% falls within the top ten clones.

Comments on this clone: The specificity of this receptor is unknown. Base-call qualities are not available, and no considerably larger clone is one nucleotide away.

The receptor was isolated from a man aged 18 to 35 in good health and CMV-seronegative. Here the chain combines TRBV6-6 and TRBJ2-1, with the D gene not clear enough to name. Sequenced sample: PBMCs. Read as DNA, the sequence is TGTGCCAGCAGTTACGACCCAGGTTCGGATGAGCAGTTCTTC. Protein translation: CASSYDPGSDEQFF.